One sample yielded the 9 T cell receptor beta chains listed below, sequenced in a study of T cells in Graves' hyperthyroidism and ophthalmopathy. Amplification of TCR beta CDR3 regions used RNA as the template. HTBI primers were the set used in a first-round RT-PCR of the TCR CDR3. Each CDR3 protein gets one entry after TCRdb re-called the multiplex PCR reads with MiXCR. The data hold more than 500,000 distinct CDR3 sequences, with approximately 14% observed a single time. The specimen sequenced was blood. The receptors were sampled from a woman aged 40 to 55 with Graves' ophthalmopathy.

This clonotype has a handful of counts. The gene calls are TRBV20-1 and TRBJ1-2, with D perhaps TRBD1 (6 bases). V lost 3 bases and J 7 bases, leaving 12 bases between the germline ends. CDR1 DFQATT and CDR2 SNEGSKA come from the germline V gene (reference sequence). The CDR3 is made up of 12 amino acids. CDR3 protein: CSARGTPGGYTF. CDR3 nucleotides: TGCAGTGCTAGGGGGACACCAGGTGGCTACACCTTC.

This clonotype was counted only a few times. The CDR3 protein is CAWSGNRSPGNTIYF. CDR3 DNA: TGTGCCTGGAGTGGAAACAGGTCACCTGGAAACACCATATATTTT. This chain uses TRBV30 with TRBJ1-3; D possibly corresponds to TRBD1 (5 bases). V shed 1 base and J shed 2 bases, with 12 bases lying between them. CDR1 is GTSNPN and CDR2 is SVGIG in the germline V gene (reference sequence). The CDR3 spans 15 residues.

This chain uses TRBV2 with TRBJ2-7, with D tentatively TRBD1 (7 bases). V lost 11 bases and J 0 bases, leaving 20 bases between the germline ends. This CDR3 is built from 15 residues. Per the germline V gene, CDR1 is SNHLY and CDR2 is FYNNEI. The CDR3: CAGSPRGTASYEQYF. For the CDR3, the DNA is TGTGCCGGGTCCCCACGCGGGACAGCCTCCTACGAGCAGTACTTC.

The chain couples TRBV7-2 to TRBJ2-7; no firm D call. The V and J ends lost 1 base and 7 bases respectively, with 14 bases between them. The CDR3 totals 14 residues. Germline V gene sequence: CDR1 SGHTA, CDR2 FQGNSA. The CDR3 loop reads CASSLGILGREQYF. The CDR3 DNA reads as TGTGCCAGCAGCTTAGGGATCCTTGGGCGGGAGCAGTACTTC. Full variable domain (outside the CDR3, taken from reference TRBV7-2 and TRBJ2-7): GAGVSQSPSNKVTEKGKDVELRCDPISGHTALYWYRQSLGQGLEFLIYFQGNSAPDKSGLPSDRFSAERTGGSVSTLTIQRTQQEDSAVYLCASSLGILGREQYFGPGTRLTVT.

In this sample, this clonotype turned up many times. The chain has TRBV6-5 and TRBJ2-5, with D tentatively TRBD2 (6 bases). This CDR3 comprises 16 residues. V shed 2 bases and J shed 1 base, with 14 bases lying between them. CDR1 and CDR2 (germline): MNHEY, SVGAGI. In DNA, the CDR3 is TGTGCCAGCAGTTACGCTGGGACTCCGGGCCAAGAGACCCAGTACTTC. Translation gives CASSYAGTPGQETQYF.

This clonotype was detected only a few times. J is TRBJ2-7 and V is TRBV30; tentative D call: TRBD2 (6 bases). Germline CDR1 GTSNPN, CDR2 SVGIG (reference sequence). V lost 5 bases and J lost 1, with 18 bases in between. This CDR3 is 15 amino acids long. CDR3 region: CAWGSGAGTSYEQYF. CDR3 DNA: TGTGCCTGGGGAAGCGGAGCGGGCACTTCCTACGAGCAGTACTTC.

This clonotype was recorded many times. The CDR3 DNA reads as TGTGCCAGCCAACGGACCGGAGACCGCTCCTACGAGCAGTACTTC. This encodes CASQRTGDRSYEQYF. V and J are TRBV18 and TRBJ2-7; no clear D. Germline-derived CDR1 and CDR2 are KGHSH and LQKENI. The CDR3 is 15 amino acids. Trimming left V 8 bases short and J 0 bases short, with 17 bases between.

The chain carries TRBV24-1 and TRBJ2-2; D gene uncertain. Germline loops: CDR1 KGHDR, CDR2 SFDVKD. The germline V and J ends were trimmed by 8 bases and 2 bases, with 5 bases remaining between them. The CDR3 sequence is 12 residues long. The CDR3 here is CATKQNTGELFF. DNA for the CDR3: TGTGCCACCAAGCAAAACACCGGGGAGCTGTTTTTT.

This sequence joins TRBV5-1 and TRBJ1-1; D is perhaps TRBD1 (5 bases). The germline V gene encodes CDR1 SGHRS and CDR2 YFSETQ. There are 16 residues in the CDR3. The V and J ends lost 3 bases and 7 bases respectively, with 22 bases between them. CDR3 sequence: CASSSGRSSFSIEAFF. CDR3 nucleotides: TGCGCCAGCAGCTCGGGACGGAGCAGCTTCTCTATTGAAGCTTTCTTT.